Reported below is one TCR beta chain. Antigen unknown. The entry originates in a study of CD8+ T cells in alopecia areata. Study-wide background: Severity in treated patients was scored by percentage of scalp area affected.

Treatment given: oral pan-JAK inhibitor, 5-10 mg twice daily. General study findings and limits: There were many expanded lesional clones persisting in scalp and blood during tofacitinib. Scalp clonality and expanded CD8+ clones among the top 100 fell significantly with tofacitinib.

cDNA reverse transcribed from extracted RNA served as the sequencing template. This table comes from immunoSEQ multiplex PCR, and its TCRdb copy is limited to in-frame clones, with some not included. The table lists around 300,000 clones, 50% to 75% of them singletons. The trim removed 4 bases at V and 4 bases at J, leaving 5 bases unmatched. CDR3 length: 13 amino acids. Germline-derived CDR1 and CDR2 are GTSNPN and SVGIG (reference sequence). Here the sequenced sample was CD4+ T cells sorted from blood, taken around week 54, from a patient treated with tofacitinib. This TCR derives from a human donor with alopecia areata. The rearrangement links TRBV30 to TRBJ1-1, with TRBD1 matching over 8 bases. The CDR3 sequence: CAWTGGWSTEAFF. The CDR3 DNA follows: TGTGCCTGGACAGGGGGCTGGAGCACTGAAGCTTTCTTT.